This is a list of T cell receptor beta chains from one sample in a study of shared clonotypes between healthy human individuals. Profiled with immunoSEQ multiplex PCR; TCRdb holds only in-frame clones, not every one. The top ten hold 1.5% to 2% of the sample, which has about 2.2 million clones, about 93% seen once. The sample comprised naive CD8+ T cells from PBMCs. The receptors stem from a man aged 18 to 30 in good health. Some clones in this sample may be carry-over from other donors' samples. Each CDR3 is given with its conserved first and last residue. The D gene is left open where the match is weak. The size of a clone is reported for some rows only, either as once, few or many, or as a class for expanded clones.

>TRBJ2-7|.|TRBV10-3|.
TGTGCCATCAGTGAGTCGACCTACGAGCAGTACTTC
CAISESTYEQYF
>TRBJ2-2|.|TRBV12-5|.
TGTGCTAGTGGTTTGGGGACAATCCCCGGGGAGCTGTTTTTT
CASGLGTIPGELFF
>TRBJ1-2|.|TRBV7-9|.
TGTGCCAGCAGCTCACCCAGAGATAACTATGGCTACACCTTC
CASSSPRDNYGYTF
>TRBJ2-1|.|TRBV6-4|TRBD2
TGTGCCAGCAGTGACGGGACTAGCGGGACTGAGCAGTTCTTC
CASSDGTSGTEQFF
>TRBJ2-7|.|TRBV7-2|TRBD1
TGTGCCAGCAGCGGATCACAGGGGGGAAACCCCTACGAGCAGTACTTC
CASSGSQGGNPYEQYF
>TRBJ2-1|.|TRBV6-1|TRBD2
TGTGCCAGCAGTAGCGGGAGGGCCTGGGATGAGCAGTTCTTC
CASSSGRAWDEQFF
>TRBJ2-3|.|TRBV28|.
TGTGCCAGCAGTTTTCGGACATATGAGGCAGATACGCAGTATTTT
CASSFRTYEADTQYF
>TRBJ2-1|.|TRBV28|TRBD2
TGTGCCAGCAGTTTATCGCTAGCGGGTCTTTTTGATGAGCAGTTCTTC
CASSLSLAGLFDEQFF
>TRBJ2-2|.|TRBV7-9|TRBD2
TGTGCCAGCAGCCCACAGGGACTAGCGGCCTACACCGGGGAGCTGTTTTTT
CASSPQGLAAYTGELFF
>TRBJ2-2|.|TRBV29-1|TRBD2
TGCAGCGCCCTAGCGGGAGGGGGTAACACCGGGGAGCTGTTTTTT
CSALAGGGNTGELFF
>TRBJ2-7|.|TRBV27|.
TGTGCCAGCAGCCTATGGGTCGGGGTTTCGGACCTGGACTCCGAGCAGTACTTC
CASSLWVGVSDLDSEQYF
>TRBJ2-3|.|TRBV5-8|.
TGTGCCAGCAGGGCCGGGTCCAACACAGATACGCAGTATTTT
CASRAGSNTDTQYF
>TRBJ1-2|.|TRBV4-2|.
TGTGCCAGCAGCCAAGGGACCCAGGACTCGTATGGCTACACCTTC
CASSQGTQDSYGYTF
>TRBJ1-5|.|TRBV27|.
TGTGCCAGCAGCCAGGGACGGATTCTGCCCCAGCATTTT
CASSQGRILPQHF
>TRBJ1-2|.|TRBV27|.
TGTGCCAGCAGTTTAGATGGTTCGGGGGCTGGGGACTATGGCTACACCTTC
CASSLDGSGAGDYGYTF
>TRBJ2-2|.|TRBV27|.
TGTGCCAGCAGTTTGGGGCGGGGGGAGCTGTTTTTT
CASSLGRGELFF
>TRBJ2-7|once|TRBV7-6|TRBD1
TGTGCCAGCAGCTTAGAGGCAGGGGGCCCCTACGAGCAGTACTTC
CASSLEAGGPYEQYF
>TRBJ2-7|once|TRBV6-5|TRBD1
TGTGCCAGCAGTGAAACCGGGACAGTCTACGAGCAGTACTTC
CASSETGTVYEQYF
>TRBJ2-7|.|TRBV4-2|TRBD2
TGTGCCAGCAGCGCCGGGACTAGCGACCAATCCTACGAGCAGTACTTC
CASSAGTSDQSYEQYF
>TRBJ2-7|.|TRBV19|.
TGTGCCAGTAGTCCCTCCGGCTACGAGCAGTACTTC
CASSPSGYEQYF
>TRBJ1-2|.|TRBV4-1|.
TGCGCCAGCAGTCTCCCGGGACAACATGGCTACACCTTC
CASSLPGQHGYTF
>TRBJ1-1|.|TRBV5-6|TRBD1
TGTGCCAGCAGCTCAGACAGGGGTTGGACTGAAGCTTTCTTT
CASSSDRGWTEAFF
>TRBJ2-7|.|TRBV6-6|.
TGTGCCAGCAGTTACGCAGACAGTATCTCCTACGAGCAGTACTTC
CASSYADSISYEQYF
>TRBJ1-1|.|TRBV5-6|.
TGTGCCAGCAGCTTGGGGAAGGCCGAAGCTTTCTTT
CASSLGKAEAFF
>TRBJ1-2|.|TRBV4-2|.
TGTGCCAGCAGCCCGCTGGGGTCGGACTATGGCTACACCTTC
CASSPLGSDYGYTF
>TRBJ2-1|once|TRBV4-1|TRBD2
TGCGCCAGCAGCCAAGGAGGCGGGAGGGTGGAGCAGTTCTTC
CASSQGGGRVEQFF
>TRBJ2-7|.|TRBV7-9|.
TGTGCCAGCAGCTTAGCCGGACTATACGGCGAGCAGTACTTC
CASSLAGLYGEQYF
>TRBJ2-7|.|TRBV7-9|TRBD1
TGTGCCAGCAGCTTACCCCGGACAGGCAGATCCTACGAGCAGTACTTC
CASSLPRTGRSYEQYF
>TRBJ1-1|.|TRBV6-5|.
TGTGCCAGCAGTTACGGTAGGGGCCCTTTCGCTGAAGCTTTCTTT
CASSYGRGPFAEAFF
>TRBJ1-5|.|TRBV5-5|.
TGTGCCAGCAGCTTGGGTCAGGGAATAAATCAGCCCCAGCATTTT
CASSLGQGINQPQHF
>TRBJ1-2|once|TRBV28|TRBD1
TGTGCCAGCAGTCGGGACAGTAACTATGGCTACACCTTC
CASSRDSNYGYTF
>TRBJ2-7|.|TRBV7-9|TRBD1
TGTGCCAGCACCCCGTTCCAGGGACAGGGAAACCACGAGCAGTACTTC
CASTPFQGQGNHEQYF
>TRBJ2-7|.|TRBV4-1|.
TGCGCCAGCAGCCAGGGGCCCGACTACGAGCAGTACTTC
CASSQGPDYEQYF
>TRBJ2-7|.|TRBV7-9|.
TGTGCCAGCAGCTCCGGTATATACAGGGAACGTCTTGGGTCCTACGAGCAGTACTTC
CASSSGIYRERLGSYEQYF
>TRBJ2-7|.|TRBV25-1|.
TGTGCCAGCAGTGAAGTGAGAGCAGACCCCTACGAGCAGTACTTC
CASSEVRADPYEQYF
>TRBJ2-7|.|TRBV28|.
TGTGCCATCTTCGACAGACAAACCTACGAGCAGTACTTC
CAIFDRQTYEQYF
>TRBJ1-2|.|TRBV27|.
TGTGCCAGCAGTTTAGTCGGGGGGCTCTCCTATGGCTACACCTTC
CASSLVGGLSYGYTF
>TRBJ2-5|.|TRBV7-2|.
TGTGCCAGCAGCTTAGTAGGGGAAGAGACCCAGTACTTC
CASSLVGEETQYF
>TRBJ2-7|.|TRBV27|.
TGTGCCAGCAGTCCATCGGCGGCGGTACCCACTTACGAGCAGTACTTC
CASSPSAAVPTYEQYF
>TRBJ2-1|.|TRBV6-5|TRBD2
TGTGCCAGCAGTTGGACTAGCTGGGATGAGCAGTTCTTC
CASSWTSWDEQFF
>TRBJ2-7|once|TRBV4-3|TRBD1
TGCGCCAGCAGCCGTAACTTTGAGGGACAGAGAGGGGACGAGCAGTACTTC
CASSRNFEGQRGDEQYF
>TRBJ2-7|.|TRBV4-3|.
TGCGCCAGCAGCCAATGGATATCCGGTGACGAGCAGTACTTC
CASSQWISGDEQYF
>TRBJ1-2|.|TRBV27|.
TGTGCCAGTGGGGGAGGTTTCGGCTACACCTTC
CASGGGFGYTF
>TRBJ2-7|.|TRBV6-1|.
TGTGCCAGCAGTGAGTCAGGGAGGTACGAGCAGTACTTC
CASSESGRYEQYF
>TRBJ2-1|.|TRBV2|.
TGTGCCAGCAGTGATGTGAAGGCAGAATACAATGAGCAGTTCTTC
CASSDVKAEYNEQFF
>TRBJ2-1|.|TRBV5-4|.
TGTGCCAGCAGCTTGGGAAAGGGGATGGCGGGGCTAAGCTCCTACAATGAGCAGTTCTTC
CASSLGKGMAGLSSYNEQFF
>TRBJ2-1|once|TRBV9|TRBD2
TGTGCCAGCAGCGTAGGAGCGGACGGGAGGCTCAATGAGCAGTTCTTC
CASSVGADGRLNEQFF
>TRBJ2-7|.|TRBV29-1|TRBD2
TGCAGCGTCCTCGGGGGGGCGTACGAGCAGTACTTC
CSVLGGAYEQYF
>TRBJ2-7|.|TRBV27|TRBD1
TGTGCCAGCAGCCGGGGACAGGGGAGCGGCTACGAGCAGTACTTC
CASSRGQGSGYEQYF
>TRBJ1-4|.|TRBV28|.
TGTGCCAGCAGTTTTAATACAGTTGGGAATCCAAGTGATGAAAAACTGTTTTTT
CASSFNTVGNPSDEKLFF
>TRBJ1-2|.|TRBV27|.
TGTGCCAGCAGTTTGTTGGGTACTAACTATGGCTACACCTTC
CASSLLGTNYGYTF
>TRBJ2-7|once|TRBV9|.
TGTGCCAGCAGCGTAGCGACAGGGGTCGGGAGGGAGCAGTACTTC
CASSVATGVGREQYF
>TRBJ2-5|.|TRBV4-2|TRBD2
TGTGCCAGCAGCCAAGATCCTTTCCTAGCGGAACGACAAGAGACCCAGTACTTC
CASSQDPFLAERQETQYF
>TRBJ2-1|.|TRBV10-3|TRBD2
TGTGCCACCGGCGGGACTAGCGGGATCAGCTCCTACAATGAGCAGTTCTTC
CATGGTSGISSYNEQFF
>TRBJ2-7|.|TRBV19|.
TGTGCCAGTAGTATCTGGGCCGCAGCGGAGCAGTACTTC
CASSIWAAAEQYF
>TRBJ2-1|.|TRBV27|TRBD2
TGTGCCAGCAGTCCTAGGGGACTAGCGGGAGGGAATGAGCAGTTCTTC
CASSPRGLAGGNEQFF
>TRBJ1-5|.|TRBV5-8|TRBD1
TGTGCCAGCAGCTCGGGACAGGGATTGACACAGCCCCAGCATTTT
CASSSGQGLTQPQHF
>TRBJ1-2|.|TRBV4-2|TRBD1
TGTGCCAGCAGCCAAGAACAGGGGGGCCCCTATGGCTACACCTTC
CASSQEQGGPYGYTF
>TRBJ1-5|.|TRBV28|.
TGTGCCAGCAGTTTAAGGGTGCGTTTTAGCAATCAGCCCCAGCATTTT
CASSLRVRFSNQPQHF
>TRBJ2-5|.|TRBV28|.
TGTGCCAGCAGTTTATTAGCAGGGGACCAAGAGACCCAGTACTTC
CASSLLAGDQETQYF